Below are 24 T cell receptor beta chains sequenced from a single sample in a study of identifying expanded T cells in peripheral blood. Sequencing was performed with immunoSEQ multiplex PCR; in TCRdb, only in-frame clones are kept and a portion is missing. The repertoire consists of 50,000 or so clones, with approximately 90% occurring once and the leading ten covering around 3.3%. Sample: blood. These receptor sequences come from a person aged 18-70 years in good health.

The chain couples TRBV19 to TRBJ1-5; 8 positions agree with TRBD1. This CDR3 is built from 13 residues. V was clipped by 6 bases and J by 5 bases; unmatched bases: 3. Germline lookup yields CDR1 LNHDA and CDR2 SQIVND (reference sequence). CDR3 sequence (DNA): TGTGCCAGTAGCCCACAGGGGGATCAGCCCCAGCATTTT. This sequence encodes CASSPQGDQPQHF. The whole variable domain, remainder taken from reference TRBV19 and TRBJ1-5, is DGGITQSPKYLFRKEGQNVTLSCEQNLNHDAMYWYRQDPGQGLRLIYYSQIVNDFQKGDIAEGYSVSREKKESFPLTVTSAQKNPTAFYLCASSPQGDQPQHFGDGTRLSIL.

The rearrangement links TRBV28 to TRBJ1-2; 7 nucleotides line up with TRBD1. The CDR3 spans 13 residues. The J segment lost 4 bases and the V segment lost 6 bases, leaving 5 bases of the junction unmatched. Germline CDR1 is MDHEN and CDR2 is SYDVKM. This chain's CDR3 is CASSSGGAYGYTF. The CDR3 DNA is TGTGCCAGCAGCTCAGGGGGTGCCTATGGCTACACCTTC.

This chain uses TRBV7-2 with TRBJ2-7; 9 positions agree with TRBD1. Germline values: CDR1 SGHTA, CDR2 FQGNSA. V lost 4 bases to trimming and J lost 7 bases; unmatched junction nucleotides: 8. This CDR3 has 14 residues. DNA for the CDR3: TGTGCCAGCAGCTCATGGGGACAGGGAAATGAGCAGTACTTC. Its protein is CASSSWGQGNEQYF.

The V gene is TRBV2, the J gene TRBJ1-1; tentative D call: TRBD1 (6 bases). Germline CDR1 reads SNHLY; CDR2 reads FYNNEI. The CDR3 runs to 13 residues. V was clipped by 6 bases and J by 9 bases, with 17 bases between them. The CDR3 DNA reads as TGTGCCAGCAGGGGGGAACGGGACAAAAAAGCTTTCTTT. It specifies CASRGERDKKAFF.

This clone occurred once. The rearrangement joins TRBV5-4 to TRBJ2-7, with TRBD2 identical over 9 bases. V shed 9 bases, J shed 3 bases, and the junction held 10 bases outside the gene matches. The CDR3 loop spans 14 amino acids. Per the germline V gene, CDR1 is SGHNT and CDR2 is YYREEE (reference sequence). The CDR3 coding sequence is TGTGCCACCGGGAGCGGGGGGACTTTCTACGAGCAGTACTTC. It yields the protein CATGSGGTFYEQYF.

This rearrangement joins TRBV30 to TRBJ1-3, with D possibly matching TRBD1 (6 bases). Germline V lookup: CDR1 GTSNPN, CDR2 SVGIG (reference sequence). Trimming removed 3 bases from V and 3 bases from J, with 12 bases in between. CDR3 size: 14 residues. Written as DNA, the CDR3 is TGTGCCTGGAGGTTTGGGGGGCTTGGAAACACCATATATTTT. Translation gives CAWRFGGLGNTIYF.

The CDR3 is CASSVGGEGNEQFF. The CDR3 region has the DNA TGTGCCAGCAGCGTAGGTGGAGAAGGGAATGAGCAGTTCTTC. The chain uses TRBV9 and TRBJ2-1; no clear D gene. V dropped 0 bases and J dropped 7 bases, with 11 bases sitting between them. This CDR3 comprises 14 residues. Germline V lookup: CDR1 SGDLS, CDR2 YYNGEE. Full variable domain (missing parts from reference TRBV9 and TRBJ2-1): DSGVTQTPKHLITATGQRVTLRCSPRSGDLSVYWYQQSLDQGLQFLIQYYNGEERAKGNILERFSAQQFPDLHSELNLSSLELGDSALYFCASSVGGEGNEQFFGPGTRLTVL.

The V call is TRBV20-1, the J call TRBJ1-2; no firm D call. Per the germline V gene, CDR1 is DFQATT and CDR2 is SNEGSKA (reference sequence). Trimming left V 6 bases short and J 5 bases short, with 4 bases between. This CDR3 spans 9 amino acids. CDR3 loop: CSASYGYTF. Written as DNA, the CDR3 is TGCAGTGCGTCATATGGCTACACCTTC.

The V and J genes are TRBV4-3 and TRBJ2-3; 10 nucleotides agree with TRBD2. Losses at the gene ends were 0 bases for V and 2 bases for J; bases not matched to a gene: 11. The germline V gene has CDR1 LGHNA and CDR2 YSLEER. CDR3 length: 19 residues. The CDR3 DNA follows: TGCGCCAGCAGCCAAGATCTAGGGGCTAGCGGGGGACTCACAGATACGCAGTATTTT. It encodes CASSQDLGASGGLTDTQYF.

DNA for the CDR3: TGTGCCAGCAGCGTGGGGGGACGGTACCAAGAGACCCAGTACTTC. It encodes CASSVGGRYQETQYF. The chain uses TRBV9 and TRBJ2-5; a weak D match, TRBD2 (6 bases). From germline, CDR1 is SGDLS and CDR2 YYNGEE. The CDR3 consists of 15 residues. Trimming removed 2 bases from V and 0 bases from J, with 11 bases in between.

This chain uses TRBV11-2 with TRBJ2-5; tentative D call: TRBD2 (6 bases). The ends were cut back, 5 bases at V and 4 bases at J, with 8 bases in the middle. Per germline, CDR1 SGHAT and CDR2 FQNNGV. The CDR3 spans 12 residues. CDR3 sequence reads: CASSGGGETQYF. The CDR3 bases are TGTGCCAGCAGCGGGGGAGGAGAGACCCAGTACTTC.

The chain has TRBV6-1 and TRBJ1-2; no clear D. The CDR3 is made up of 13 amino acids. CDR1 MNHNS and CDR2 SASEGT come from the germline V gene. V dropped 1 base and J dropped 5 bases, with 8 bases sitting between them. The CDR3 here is CASSEVSVYGYTF. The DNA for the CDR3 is TGTGCCAGCAGTGAAGTGTCAGTTTATGGCTACACCTTC.

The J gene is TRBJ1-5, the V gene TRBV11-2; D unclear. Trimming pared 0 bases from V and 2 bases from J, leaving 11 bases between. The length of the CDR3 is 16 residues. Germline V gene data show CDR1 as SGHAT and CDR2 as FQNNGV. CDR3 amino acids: CASSLDTGFGNQPQHF. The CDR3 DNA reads TGTGCCAGCAGCTTAGATACGGGGTTTGGCAATCAGCCCCAGCATTTT.

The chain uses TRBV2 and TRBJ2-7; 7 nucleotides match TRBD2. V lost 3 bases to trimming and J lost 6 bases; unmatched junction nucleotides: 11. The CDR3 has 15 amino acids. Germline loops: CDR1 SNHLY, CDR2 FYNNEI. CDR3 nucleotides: TGTGCCAGCAGTGAGGGGGGGTCCTCGTTTGGCGAGCAGTACTTC. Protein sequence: CASSEGGSSFGEQYF. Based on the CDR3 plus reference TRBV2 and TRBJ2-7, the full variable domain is EPEVTQTPSHQVTQMGQEVILRCVPISNHLYFYWYRQILGQKVEFLVSFYNNEISEKSEIFDDQFSVERPDGSNFTLKIRSTKLEDSAMYFCASSEGGSSFGEQYFGPGTRLTVT.

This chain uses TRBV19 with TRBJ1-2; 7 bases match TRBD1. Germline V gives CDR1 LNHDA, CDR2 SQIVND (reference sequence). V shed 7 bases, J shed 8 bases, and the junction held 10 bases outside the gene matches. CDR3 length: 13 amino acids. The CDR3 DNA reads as TGTGCCAGTAATGCAGGGGGGACTATCGGCTACACCTTC. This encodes CASNAGGTIGYTF. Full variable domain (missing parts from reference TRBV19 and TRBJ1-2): DGGITQSPKYLFRKEGQNVTLSCEQNLNHDAMYWYRQDPGQGLRLIYYSQIVNDFQKGDIAEGYSVSREKKESFPLTVTSAQKNPTAFYLCASNAGGTIGYTFGSGTRLTVV.

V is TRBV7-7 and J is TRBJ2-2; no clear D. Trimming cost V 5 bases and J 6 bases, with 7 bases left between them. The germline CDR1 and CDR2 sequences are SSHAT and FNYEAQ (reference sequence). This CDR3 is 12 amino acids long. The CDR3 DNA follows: TGTGCCAGCAGCCCCTTATCCGGGGAGCTGTTTTTT. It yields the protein CASSPLSGELFF.

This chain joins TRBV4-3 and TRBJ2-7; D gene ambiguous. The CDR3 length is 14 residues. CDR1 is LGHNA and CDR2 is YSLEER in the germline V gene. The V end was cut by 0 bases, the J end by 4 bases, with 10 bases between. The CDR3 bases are TGCGCCAGCAGCCAAGATAGCACCCAGTACGAGCAGTACTTC. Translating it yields CASSQDSTQYEQYF.

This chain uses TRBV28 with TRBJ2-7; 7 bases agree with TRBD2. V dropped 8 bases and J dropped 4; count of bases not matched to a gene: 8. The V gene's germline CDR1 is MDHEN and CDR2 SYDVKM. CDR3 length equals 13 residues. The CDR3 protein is CASGERGDYEQYF. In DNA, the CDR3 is TGTGCCAGCGGGGAACGGGGGGATTACGAGCAGTACTTC.

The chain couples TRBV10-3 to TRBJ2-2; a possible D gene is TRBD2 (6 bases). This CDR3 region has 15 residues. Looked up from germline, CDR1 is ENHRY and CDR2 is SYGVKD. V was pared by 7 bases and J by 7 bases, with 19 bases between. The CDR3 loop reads CAIKGRAGGNGELFF. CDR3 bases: TGTGCCATCAAGGGGCGCGCAGGCGGGAACGGGGAGCTGTTTTTT.

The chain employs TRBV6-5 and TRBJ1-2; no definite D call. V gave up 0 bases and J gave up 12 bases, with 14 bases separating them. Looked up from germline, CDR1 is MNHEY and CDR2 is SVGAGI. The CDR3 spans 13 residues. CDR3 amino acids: CASSYSNRGFNTF. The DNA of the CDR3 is TGTGCCAGCAGTTACTCGAACCGGGGTTTTAACACCTTC.

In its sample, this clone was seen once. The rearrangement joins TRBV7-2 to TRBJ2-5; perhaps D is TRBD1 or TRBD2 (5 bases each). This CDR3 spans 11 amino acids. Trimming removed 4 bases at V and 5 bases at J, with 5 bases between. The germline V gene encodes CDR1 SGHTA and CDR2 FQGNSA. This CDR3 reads CASSWGETQYF. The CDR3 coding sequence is TGTGCCAGCAGCTGGGGGGAGACCCAGTACTTC.

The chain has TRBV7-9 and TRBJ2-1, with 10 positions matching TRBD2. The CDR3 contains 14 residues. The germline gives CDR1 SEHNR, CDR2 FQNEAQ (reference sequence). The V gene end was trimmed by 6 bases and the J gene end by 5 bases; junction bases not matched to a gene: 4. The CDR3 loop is CASRTSGVNNEQFF. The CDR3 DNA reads TGTGCCAGCAGAACTAGCGGGGTCAACAATGAGCAGTTCTTC.

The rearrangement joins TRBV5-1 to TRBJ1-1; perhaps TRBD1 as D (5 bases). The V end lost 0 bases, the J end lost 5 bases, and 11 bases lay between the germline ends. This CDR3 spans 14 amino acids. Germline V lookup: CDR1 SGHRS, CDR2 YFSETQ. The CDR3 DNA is TGCGCCAGCAGCTTGGAGTCTGGGGGAACTGAAGCTTTCTTT. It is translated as CASSLESGGTEAFF.

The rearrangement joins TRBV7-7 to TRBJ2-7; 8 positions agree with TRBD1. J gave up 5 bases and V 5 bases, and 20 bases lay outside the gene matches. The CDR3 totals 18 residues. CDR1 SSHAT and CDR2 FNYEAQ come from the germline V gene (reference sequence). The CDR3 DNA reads TGTGCCAGCAGCCAAAGGGACAGGCCCAACCAGCGACCTCACGAGCAGTACTTC. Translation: CASSQRDRPNQRPHEQYF.